These 29 T cell receptor beta chains share one sample of origin, sequenced in a study of T cell responses to AZD1222 COVID-19 vaccine. The protocol was immunoSEQ multiplex PCR, while the TCRdb copy is restricted to in-frame clones and leaves out a portion. The sample lists 90,000 to 150,000 clones, 80% to 90% seen once, with 1% to 1.5% in the top ten. The sample was peripheral blood, taken on day 0 of AZD1222 vaccination. These receptor sequences come from an adult in good health.

The chain links TRBV6-6 to TRBJ1-4; D is uncertain. V dropped 8 bases and J dropped 0 bases, with 7 bases sitting between them. The CDR3 length is 13 residues. Germline V gene lookup returns CDR1 MNHNY and CDR2 SVGAGI (reference sequence). CDR3 region: CASVGATNEKLFF. CDR3 DNA: TGTGCCAGCGTTGGGGCAACTAATGAAAAACTGTTTTTT.

For this clone: One end of the junction varies from germline; a read error may be responsible. The chain uses TRBV2 and TRBJ2-3, with D uncertain. Germline V gene lookup returns CDR1 SNHLY and CDR2 FYNNEI. The CDR3 is made up of 11 amino acids. CDR3 sequence: CASKDAETQYF. Written as DNA, the CDR3 is TGTGCCAGCAAAGATGCAGAAACGCAGTATTTT.

This sequence joins TRBV19 and TRBJ2-4; possible D gene TRBD1, 6 bases. This CDR3 spans 13 amino acids. CDR1 and CDR2 (germline): LNHDA, SQIVND (reference sequence). Trimming shortened V by 5 bases and J by 9 bases, and 14 bases separated the two germline ends. The CDR3 spells CASSAGQRVIQYF. The CDR3 nucleotides are TGTGCCAGTAGTGCCGGACAGAGAGTCATTCAGTACTTC.

V gene TRBV27 combines with J gene TRBJ2-1, with D unclear. CDR3 size: 12 residues. The V gene's germline CDR1 is MNHEY and CDR2 SMNVEV (reference sequence). Between the trimmed V and J ends, which lost 7 bases and 3 bases, there was a span of 7 bases. CDR3 residues: CASKNSYNEQFF. CDR3 bases: TGTGCCAGCAAGAACAGCTACAATGAGCAGTTCTTC.

The rearrangement links TRBV19 to TRBJ1-3; TRBD1 aligns across 10 bases. Germline values: CDR1 LNHDA, CDR2 SQIVND (reference sequence). There are 15 residues in the CDR3. The trim removed 10 bases at V and 0 bases at J, leaving 6 bases unmatched. In nucleotides, the CDR3 is TGTGCCACTATGGACAGGGGGAGCTCTGGAAACACCATATATTTT. This gives the protein CATMDRGSSGNTIYF.

This clone was observed a single time. The J gene is TRBJ1-5, the V gene TRBV10-3; D ambiguous. The CDR3 runs to 13 residues. Germline CDR1 and CDR2: ENHRY and SYGVKD. Trimming took off 10 bases at V and 4 bases at J, with 14 bases between the two ends. DNA of the CDR3: TGTGCCAACACGGACGGATTAAATCAGCCCCAGCATTTT. Translated, it gives CANTDGLNQPQHF.

V gene TRBV7-2 combines with J gene TRBJ2-3; 7 bases align to TRBD2. The CDR3 runs to 16 residues. Germline values: CDR1 SGHTA, CDR2 FQGNSA. Trimming took 3 bases from V and 0 from J; bases not matched to a gene: 6. DNA of the CDR3: TGTGCCAGCAGCTTCCACTCCGGGGGGAGCACAGATACGCAGTATTTT. Protein product: CASSFHSGGSTDTQYF.

The chain employs TRBV7-9 and TRBJ2-3, with TRBD2 identical over 11 bases. This CDR3 is 19 amino acids long. Germline values: CDR1 SEHNR, CDR2 FQNEAQ (reference sequence). V shed 5 bases and J 4 bases; nucleotides not matched to a gene: 17. The CDR3 loop reads CASSPKGTSGPGRADTQYF. The CDR3 DNA reads TGTGCCAGCAGCCCAAAAGGGACTAGCGGCCCCGGACGGGCAGATACGCAGTATTTT.

The chain has TRBV6-5 and TRBJ1-2; TRBD1 matches at 8 bases. Trimming cost V 6 bases and J 8 bases; bases outside gene matches: 5. CDR3 size: 12 residues. Germline V gene sequence: CDR1 MNHEY, CDR2 SVGAGI. The CDR3 DNA reads TGTGCCAGCAGGCCTGACAGGGGCGGCTACACCTTC. Translating it yields CASRPDRGGYTF.

The V call is TRBV6-1, the J call TRBJ1-1; D gene ambiguous. With 3 bases removed from V and 2 bases from J, the gap between germline ends came to 10 bases. The germline gives CDR1 MNHNS, CDR2 SASEGT. This CDR3 spans 14 amino acids. In DNA, the CDR3 is TGTGCCAGCAGTGAGGTGGGGTCCAACACTGAAGCTTTCTTT. As protein: CASSEVGSNTEAFF.

The rearrangement uses TRBV18 and TRBJ2-5; 8 positions agree with TRBD1. Germline CDR1 KGHSH, CDR2 LQKENI. With V trimmed by 8 bases and J by 1 base, 3 bases remained unmatched. This CDR3 contains 13 residues. The CDR3 spells CASAGGSQETQYF. CDR3 nucleotides: TGTGCCAGCGCAGGGGGCAGCCAAGAGACCCAGTACTTC.

This chain links TRBV3-1 (or the pseudogene TRBV3-2) with TRBJ2-2, with D possibly TRBD1 on 6 matching bases. CDR1 is LGHDT, CDR2 YNNKEL, per germline (reference sequence). The CDR3 is 16 amino acids. V shed 4 bases and J shed 4 bases, with 16 bases lying between them. Written as DNA, the CDR3 is TGTGCCAGCAGCCCCTCCCAGGACAGTCCCACCGGGGAGCTGTTTTTT. It is translated as CASSPSQDSPTGELFF.

This chain uses TRBV10-1 with TRBJ2-1, with D perhaps TRBD1 (6 bases). Germline V gene data show CDR1 as WNHNN and CDR2 as SYGVQD (reference sequence). The V gene lost 2 bases and the J gene lost 7 bases, with 9 bases spanning the gap. The CDR3 sequence is 13 residues long. The CDR3 region is CASSEGRGNEQFF. CDR3 DNA: TGCGCCAGCAGTGAGGGCAGGGGTAATGAGCAGTTCTTC.

The sample holds one count of this clone. This sequence joins TRBV6-5 and TRBJ1-6; unclear D gene. The CDR3 runs to 14 residues. Trimming pared 6 bases from V and 5 bases from J, leaving 11 bases between. CDR1 and CDR2 (germline): MNHEY, SVGAGI. This CDR3 is CASRPPGDNSPLHF. The DNA of the CDR3 is TGTGCCAGCAGACCGCCTGGGGATAATTCACCCCTCCACTTT.

V and J are TRBV5-4 and TRBJ2-2; tentatively, D is TRBD1 (6 bases). The CDR3 totals 15 residues. Germline V CDR1 and CDR2: SGHNT, YYREEE (reference sequence). The V end was cut by 4 bases, the J end by 2 bases, with 12 bases between. CDR3 DNA: TGTGCCAGCAGCCGCCCACAGGGAAACACCGGGGAGCTGTTTTTT. Residues: CASSRPQGNTGELFF.

The chain uses TRBV2 and TRBJ2-3, with no clear D. The CDR3 is 14 residues long. Germline CDR1 is SNHLY and CDR2 is FYNNEI. V shed 7 bases and J shed 5 bases, with 16 bases lying between them. CDR3 amino acids: CASNKSPYGDTQYF. The CDR3 nucleotides are TGTGCCAGCAATAAGAGTCCGTACGGAGATACGCAGTATTTT.

This clone appeared a single time. V and J are TRBV6-2 or TRBV6-3 and TRBJ1-2; 7 nucleotides align to TRBD1. The ends lost 6 bases at V and 2 bases at J; junction bases unmatched: 3. This CDR3 contains 13 residues. The germline V gene encodes CDR1 MNHEY and CDR2 SVGEGT. CDR3 nucleotide sequence: TGTGCCAGCAGCTGGGACAGAAACTATGGCTACACCTTC. It yields the protein CASSWDRNYGYTF.

The genes are TRBV19 and TRBJ2-7, with D maybe TRBD2 (6 bases). The CDR3 is made up of 17 amino acids. Germline V gives CDR1 LNHDA, CDR2 SQIVND (reference sequence). Deletions cut 1 base from V and 3 bases from J, with 19 bases between. CDR3 loop: CASSIVMIRDSLYEQYF. The DNA for the CDR3 is TGTGCCAGTAGTATAGTGATGATAAGGGACTCCCTCTACGAGCAGTACTTC. The variable domain in full, with the rest retrieved from reference TRBV19 and TRBJ2-7, is DGGITQSPKYLFRKEGQNVTLSCEQNLNHDAMYWYRQDPGQGLRLIYYSQIVNDFQKGDIAEGYSVSREKKESFPLTVTSAQKNPTAFYLCASSIVMIRDSLYEQYFGPGTRLTVT.

This clone showed up just a few times. The rearrangement links TRBV3-1 (or the pseudogene TRBV3-2) to TRBJ1-1; 9 positions agree with TRBD1. With V trimmed by 0 bases and J by 4 bases, 9 bases remained unmatched. CDR3 size: 17 residues. CDR1 and CDR2 (germline): LGHDT, YNNKEL (reference sequence). The CDR3: CASSQDKTGGRITEAFF. Here the CDR3 DNA reads TGTGCCAGCAGCCAAGATAAGACAGGGGGTAGAATCACTGAAGCTTTCTTT.

The chain has TRBV27 and TRBJ1-2, with D uncertain. This CDR3 contains 14 residues. Germline V gene data show CDR1 as MNHEY and CDR2 as SMNVEV (reference sequence). Trimming stripped 3 bases from V and 3 bases from J, with 11 bases between. CDR3 loop: CASSFGFGYYGYTF. The CDR3 bases are TGTGCCAGCAGTTTCGGGTTCGGGTACTATGGCTACACCTTC.

J is TRBJ1-4 and V is TRBV4-2, with D possibly TRBD1 on 6 matching bases. The V gene's germline CDR1 is LGHNA and CDR2 YNFKEQ. This CDR3 is 17 amino acids long. The V end was cut by 1 base, the J end by 0 bases, with 12 bases between. The CDR3 DNA reads TGTGCCAGCAGCCAAGTGGGGACATTTGCAACTAATGAAAAACTGTTTTTT. It translates to CASSQVGTFATNEKLFF.

The CDR3 bases are TGTGCCAGCAGTTACCTCCCTACAGGGTCCTACAATGAGCAGTTCTTC. This codes for CASSYLPTGSYNEQFF. The chain employs TRBV6-5 and TRBJ2-1, with D maybe TRBD1 (6 bases). V was cut by 2 bases and J by 1 base, with 12 bases left in between. This CDR3 contains 16 residues. Germline-derived CDR1 and CDR2 are MNHEY and SVGAGI.

The chain joins TRBV5-1 to TRBJ2-5, with no clear D. The CDR3 length is 12 residues. CDR1 SGHRS and CDR2 YFSETQ come from the germline V gene. Trimming took off 4 bases at V and 0 bases at J, with 4 bases between the two ends. The CDR3 DNA reads TGCGCCAGCAGCGTCTACCAAGAGACCCAGTACTTC. Translation: CASSVYQETQYF.

V usage is TRBV12-5 and J usage is TRBJ2-7; 8 bases map to TRBD2. Germline V gene data show CDR1 as LGHNT and CDR2 as FRNRAP. The V segment lost 6 bases and the J segment 4 bases; nucleotides outside the gene matches: 8. The length of the CDR3 is 14 residues. CDR3 coding DNA: TGTGCTAGTGGGAGGACCGGCGGGAGGTACGAGCAGTACTTC. Its translation is CASGRTGGRYEQYF.

The chain joins TRBV12-3 or TRBV12-4 to TRBJ1-5; possible D gene TRBD1, 6 bases. The ends were cut back, 7 bases at V and 9 bases at J, with 16 bases in the middle. The CDR3 runs to 13 residues. The CDR3 DNA sequence: TGTGCCAGCACCTCCACAGGGACGGGGCCCCAGCATTTT. This translates into CASTSTGTGPQHF.

The chain joins TRBV7-7 to TRBJ2-5, with 10 bases identical to TRBD2. The length of the CDR3 is 14 residues. Germline V CDR1 and CDR2: SSHAT, FNYEAQ (reference sequence). Losses at the gene ends were 6 bases for V and 5 bases for J; bases not matched to a gene: 6. CDR3 DNA sequence: TGTGCCAGCAGGCTAGCGGGGGCCGGGGAGACCCAGTACTTC. Residues: CASRLAGAGETQYF.

The chain joins TRBV5-1 to TRBJ1-1; D possibly corresponds to TRBD1 (6 bases). There are 14 residues in the CDR3. CDR1 and CDR2 (germline): SGHRS, YFSETQ. V was clipped by 2 bases and J by 2 bases, with 10 bases between them. The CDR3 here is CASSFGGDNTEAFF. CDR3 DNA: TGCGCCAGCAGCTTTGGGGGCGACAACACTGAAGCTTTCTTT.

This chain links TRBV27 with TRBJ1-5; TRBD1 is a possible D gene (5 bases). CDR1 and CDR2 from the germline V gene are MNHEY and SMNVEV (reference sequence). The V and J ends lost 4 bases and 4 bases respectively, with 8 bases between them. This CDR3 has 13 residues. The CDR3 reads CASSWGGNQPQHF. The CDR3 DNA is TGTGCCAGCAGTTGGGGGGGGAATCAGCCCCAGCATTTT.

The chain carries TRBV19 and TRBJ1-6, with D possibly being TRBD1 (6 bases). Between the trimmed V and J ends, which lost 10 bases and 0 bases, there was a span of 16 bases. From germline, CDR1 is LNHDA and CDR2 SQIVND (reference sequence). This CDR3 comprises 16 residues. The CDR3, as DNA: TGTGCCACAAAACAGGGCCCGAGCTCCTATAATTCACCCCTCCACTTT. The encoded protein is CATKQGPSSYNSPLHF.